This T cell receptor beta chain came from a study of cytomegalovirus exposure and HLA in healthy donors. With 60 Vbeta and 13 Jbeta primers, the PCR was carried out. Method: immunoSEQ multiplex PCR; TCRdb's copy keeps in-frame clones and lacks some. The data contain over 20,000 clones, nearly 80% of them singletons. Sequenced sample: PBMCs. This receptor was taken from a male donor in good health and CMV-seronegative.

This chain's CDR3 is CASGLGVAGAGETQYF. The CDR3 DNA follows: TGTGCTAGTGGTCTAGGGGTAGCGGGTGCGGGGGAGACCCAGTACTTC. The chain employs TRBV12-5 and TRBJ2-5; TRBD2 matches at 7 bases. The germline V gene encodes CDR1 LGHNT and CDR2 FRNRAP. V lost 5 bases, J lost 5 bases, and 14 bases stayed unmatched. The CDR3 covers 16 residues.